The 26 T cell receptor beta chains below were found in one sample sequenced in a study of regulatory T cells after allogeneic stem cell transplantation. SMARTer RACE cDNA synthesis from RNA preceded amplification of the TCR beta CDR3 region. TCRdb fed the 5' RACE reads into MiXCR, producing one record per CDR3 protein. The sample records around 5,000 distinct CDR3 sequences, 96% being singletons. The sample here was sorted CD4+ T cells from blood (whether regulatory or conventional is not recorded), taken 30 days after allogeneic stem cell transplant. The receptors shown here come from a human patient who had an allogeneic stem cell transplant, so the T cells may come from the graft donor.

Details on this clonotype: Here the CDR3 omits its conserved ending phenylalanine or tryptophan, so a read error is the likely source. The chain is built from TRBV6-5 and TRBJ2-1; the D gene is possibly TRBD1 (5 bases). CDR1 and CDR2 (germline): MNHEY, SVGAGI. The CDR3 spans 15 residues. The CDR3: CASRARARWPDEQFC. CDR3 nucleotides: TGCGCCAGCAGGGCCCGGGCGAGATGGCCCGACGAGCAGTTCTGC.

This chain joins TRBV29-1 and TRBJ2-7; D is tentatively TRBD1 or TRBD2 (5 bases each). The CDR3 consists of 15 residues. Per germline, CDR1 SQVTM and CDR2 ANQGSEA. V was shortened by 0 bases and J by 7 bases, with 19 bases between the two germline ends. DNA for the CDR3: TGCAGCGTTGAAGAACGGGGCCTCACTATGAGGGAGCAGTACTTC. Its translation: CSVEERGLTMREQYF.

Comments on this clonotype: Relative to the germline gene, one junction end is altered; a read error may explain this. This sequence joins TRBV5-1 and TRBJ2-7, with 9 bases matching TRBD2. CDR1 and CDR2 from the germline V gene are SGHRS and YFSETQ. The CDR3 is made up of 15 amino acids. In nucleotides, the CDR3 is TGCGCCAGCAGCTTGCTAGCGGGGACCATGTACGGGCAGTACTTC. The encoded protein is CASSLLAGTMYGQYF.

The chain uses TRBV5-1 and TRBJ1-1; no clear D gene. Germline lookup yields CDR1 SGHRS and CDR2 YFSETQ. Trimming left V 7 bases short and J 14 bases short, with 18 bases between. This CDR3 is 11 amino acids long. The CDR3 region has the DNA TGCGCCAGCCGCCAAGAATCTGAACAGTTCTTT. This translates into CASRQESEQFF.

V gene TRBV5-1 combines with J gene TRBJ2-7; maybe TRBD2 (6 bases). Germline values: CDR1 SGHRS, CDR2 YFSETQ. The CDR3 consists of 16 residues. CDR3 amino acids: CGSEAGTGGNYYEQYF. The CDR3 DNA reads TGCGGCAGTGAAGCTGGGACTGGCGGGAACTACTACGAGCAGTACTTC.

With respect to this clonotype: One end of the junction does not line up with germline, which may come from a read error. This chain uses TRBV29-1 with TRBJ2-1; 9 nucleotides match TRBD1. The CDR3 runs 16 residues. Germline lookup yields CDR1 SQVTM and CDR2 ANQGSEA. The CDR3 bases are TGCTGCGTGACCCCCGGCACAGGGGGCGCCTACAATGAGCAGTTCTTC. Encoded protein: CCVTPGTGGAYNEQFF.

Concerning this clonotype itself: Germline is not matched at one junction end, which may reflect a read error. J is TRBJ2-3 and V is TRBV7-6, with unresolved D. The CDR3 has 14 amino acids. Germline CDR1 and CDR2: SGHVS and FNYEAQ. In DNA, the CDR3 is TGTGCCAGCGGCCTGGGCCTTAGCACAGAGACGCAATATTTT. Its translation is CASGLGLSTETQYF.

This clonotype came up once. This chain uses TRBV24-1 with TRBJ2-5; 8 bases line up with TRBD1. The CDR3 is made up of 14 amino acids. Germline values: CDR1 KGHDR, CDR2 SFDVKD. The trim removed 2 bases at V and 7 bases at J, leaving 5 bases unmatched. The DNA of the CDR3 is TGTGCCACCAGTGATTCCAGGGGGCGGCGGACCCAGTACTTC. It is translated as CATSDSRGRRTQYF.

The J gene is TRBJ2-7, the V gene TRBV5-1; TRBD2 matches 9 bases. The CDR3 consists of 15 residues. The germline CDR1 and CDR2 sequences are SGHRS and YFSETQ. The CDR3 bases are TGCAGCAGCAGCTTGCTAGCGGGATCCATAAACGACCAATACTTC. This encodes CSSSLLAGSINDQYF.

For this clonotype: The CDR3 does not close with the conserved phenylalanine or tryptophan, likely indicating a read error. No DNA is shown, since the ends of the CDR3 on it are uncertain; the CDR3 is the one TCRdb lists. V and J are TRBV18 and TRBJ1-5; TRBD1, as called in the table, went unchecked against the DNA. Both ends counted, the CDR3 spans 14 residues. Germline loops: CDR1 KGHSH, CDR2 LQKENI. The CDR3 reads CASARAVQTEAQNC.

In the case of this clonotype: At one boundary the junction diverges from the germline segment, which might be a read error. The chain has TRBV19 and TRBJ2-3; no firm D call. Germline V lookup: CDR1 LNHDA, CDR2 SQIVND (reference sequence). The CDR3 extends over 14 amino acids. CDR3 nucleotides: TGTGCTAGTAAACGGCCCAGCGGCACAGATACGCAGTATTTT. The encoded protein is CASKRPSGTDTQYF.

Of note for this clonotype: Relative to the germline gene, one junction end is altered; a read error may explain this. This chain links TRBV20-1 with TRBJ2-7; D could derive from TRBD1 or TRBD2 (5 bases each). Germline V lookup: CDR1 DFQATT, CDR2 SNEGSKA (reference sequence). The CDR3 runs to 14 residues. The CDR3 nucleotides are TGCGCTAGCAGCGTCGCGCGACAGTCCTGCGAGCAGTACTTC. Protein product: CASSVARQSCEQYF.

Of note for this clonotype: One junction end does not reproduce the germline sequence, and a read error may be involved. The rearrangement uses TRBV19 and TRBJ2-7; D call uncertain. The CDR3 is 13 residues long. CDR1 is LNHDA and CDR2 is SQIVND in the germline V gene (reference sequence). CDR3 in amino acids: CARSMVITHDQYF. The CDR3 DNA reads TGTGCCCGTAGTATGGTTATCACCCACGACCAGTACTTC.

This clonotype appeared a single time. At one of its ends the junction is not consistent with the germline gene, which may arise from a read error. The rearrangement joins TRBV7-3 to TRBJ2-1; 8 bases are shared with TRBD1. The CDR3 spans 15 residues. Per the germline V gene, CDR1 is SGHTA and CDR2 is FQGTGA. This CDR3 reads CASSVTGGYYNEQFF. As DNA, the CDR3 is TGTGCCAGCAGCGTAACAGGGGGATACTACAATGAGCAGTTCTTC.

The chain carries TRBV29-1 and TRBJ1-1; 7 bases fit TRBD1. The V gene's germline CDR1 is SQVTM and CDR2 ANQGSEA. V shed 4 bases and J 1 base; nucleotides not matched to a gene: 9. CDR3 length equals 15 residues. The CDR3 spells CSVGRGQVKNTEAFF. In nucleotides, the CDR3 is TGCAGCGTTGGCCGCGGACAGGTAAAGAACACTGAAGCTTTCTTT.

Comments on this clonotype: The CDR3 does not close with the conserved phenylalanine or tryptophan, likely indicating a read error. The limits of the CDR3 on the DNA are not certain, so only TCRdb's listed CDR3 is given. The chain employs TRBV5-1 and TRBJ1-2; TRBD1 is taken as the D call from the table, unchecked against the DNA. From germline, CDR1 is SGHRS and CDR2 YFSETQ. The CDR3 has 14 residues if both end residues are counted. The CDR3: CARSLRSGYNGYSV.

As regards this clonotype: Compared with germline, one end of the junction differs, possibly owing to a read error. J is TRBJ2-7 and V is TRBV11-2, with a tentative D call TRBD1 (6 bases). Germline V CDR1 and CDR2: SGHAT, FQNNGV. This CDR3 has 15 amino acids. CDR3 residues: CASSVASGATYEQYF. In DNA, the CDR3 is TGCGCCAGCAGCGTGGCCTCAGGGGCGACCTACGAGCAGTACTTC.

As regards this clonotype: One end of the junction does not line up with germline, which may come from a read error. The CDR3 DNA follows: TGCTCCAGCAGCATGAATGCGGGAGACTTATACGAGCAATACTTC. This sequence encodes CSSSMNAGDLYEQYF. V usage is TRBV5-1 and J usage is TRBJ2-7; 7 nucleotides match TRBD2. From germline, CDR1 is SGHRS and CDR2 YFSETQ. The length of the CDR3 is 15 residues.

As regards this clonotype: Germline and junction disagree at one end, which may indicate a read error. The chain is built from TRBV25-1 and TRBJ1-1, with D possibly TRBD1 on 6 matching bases. Germline V CDR1 and CDR2: MGHDK, SYGVNS. The CDR3 is made up of 15 amino acids. The CDR3, as DNA: TGTGCTAGCAGTGGATGGTTGAAGGGGGGCACTACAGCTTTCTTC. Protein sequence: CASSGWLKGGTTAFF.

As for this clonotype: An end of the junction does not agree with germline; a read error may underlie this. CDR3 DNA sequence: TGTGCTAGCAGCCTACTCGCCATGAGGGCTGGGGCCAACGTGCAGGCTTTC. Translating gives CASSLLAMRAGANVQAF. The chain recombines TRBV7-3 with TRBJ2-6; TRBD1 or TRBD2 may be the D gene (5 bases each). The CDR3 has 17 amino acids. CDR1 is SGHTA, CDR2 FQGTGA, per germline.

On this clonotype itself: One base away lies a much larger clone, so this may be a sequencing read error. CDR3 residues: CASSSRVVEEQYF. CDR3 sequence (DNA): TGCGCCAGCAGCTCCAGGGTGGTCGAAGAGCAGTACTTC. This rearrangement joins TRBV5-1 to TRBJ2-7; D is possibly TRBD1 (5 bases). Germline CDR1 and CDR2: SGHRS and YFSETQ. V dropped 3 bases and J dropped 7 bases, with 14 bases sitting between them. The CDR3 sequence is 13 residues long.

As concerns this clonotype: The junction and the germline gene differ at one end; a read error may be behind it. V usage is TRBV20-1 and J usage is TRBJ2-5; the D gene is possibly TRBD2 (7 bases). This CDR3 region has 14 residues. The germline V gene encodes CDR1 DFQATT and CDR2 SNEGSKA (reference sequence). CDR3 DNA: TGCAGTGCTAGGGTCGGGGGGCGCGGGGAGACGCAGCACTTC. It yields the protein CSARVGGRGETQHF.

A word on this clonotype: Relative to the germline gene, one junction end is altered; a read error may explain this. The chain recombines TRBV2 with TRBJ1-6; D remains unclear. Germline CDR1 and CDR2: SNHLY and FYNNEI. The CDR3 sequence is 15 residues long. Here the CDR3 DNA reads TGTGCCAGCAGTCCTATGAGCTCCTATAAATCACCCCACCACTTT. Its translation: CASSPMSSYKSPHHF.

The chain is built from TRBV2 and TRBJ2-3; D unclear. Between the trimmed V and J ends, which lost 5 bases and 4 bases, there was a span of 10 bases. The CDR3 is made up of 13 amino acids. Germline V CDR1 and CDR2: SNHLY, FYNNEI. CDR3 sequence: CASSFPSADTQYF. CDR3 nucleotides: TGTGCCAGCAGTTTCCCCAGTGCAGATACGCAGTATTTT. The whole variable domain, filled in from reference TRBV2 and TRBJ2-3, reads EPEVTQTPSHQVTQMGQEVILRCVPISNHLYFYWYRQILGQKVEFLVSFYNNEISEKSEIFDDQFSVERPDGSNFTLKIRSTKLEDSAMYFCASSFPSADTQYFGPGTRLTVL.

A single count supports this clonotype. The V gene is TRBV20-1, the J gene TRBJ2-5; tentatively, D is TRBD2 (6 bases). The CDR3 contains 15 residues. V was cut by 8 bases and J by 2 bases, with 21 bases left in between. The germline V gene has CDR1 DFQATT and CDR2 SNEGSKA (reference sequence). The CDR3 protein is CSSSPTSSDQETQYF. The DNA of the CDR3 is TGCAGTTCCTCACCGACTAGTAGCGATCAAGAGACCCAGTACTTC.

In this sample, this clonotype turned up once. The genes are TRBV29-1 and TRBJ2-1; D is possibly TRBD2 (6 bases). The CDR3 is 16 amino acids. CDR1 and CDR2 from the germline V gene are SQVTM and ANQGSEA. The germline V and J ends were trimmed by 6 bases and 3 bases, with 21 bases remaining between them. CDR3 in amino acids: CSVTRGTGRYYNEQFF. The CDR3 bases are TGCAGCGTGACCCGCGGGACGGGGAGATACTACAATGAGCAGTTCTTC.